Presented here are 27 T cell receptor beta chains from one specimen sequenced in a study of T cells in Graves' hyperthyroidism and ophthalmopathy. Authors of the study amplified TCR beta CDR3 regions from RNA transcripts. Primed by the HTBI set, a first-round RT-PCR was run on the TCR CDR3. TCRdb re-called the multiplex PCR reads with MiXCR, one entry per CDR3 protein. This sample carries about 530,000 distinct CDR3 sequences, 17% of them seen once, and the ten largest clones take around 17%. Sequencing was carried out using blood. The receptors were sampled from a young woman with Graves' ophthalmopathy.

The chain carries TRBV28 and TRBJ1-6; perhaps TRBD1 as D (5 bases). Germline CDR1 is MDHEN and CDR2 is SYDVKM. With 6 bases removed from V and 7 bases from J, the gap between germline ends came to 16 bases. The CDR3 runs 15 residues. The CDR3 nucleotides read TGTGCCAGCAGCCCGGCAGGGCTGGGGAATTCACCCCTCCACTTT. Its protein is CASSPAGLGNSPLHF.

This clonotype was seen a few times. A junction boundary mismatches the germline segment, possibly from a read error. J is TRBJ1-2 and V is TRBV4-1; D gene ambiguous. Germline-derived CDR1 and CDR2 are MGHRA and YSYEKL. The CDR3 is 14 amino acids. The CDR3 DNA sequence: TGTGCCAGCAGTGAATGGGGTTCCAACTATGGCTACACCTTC. The encoded protein is CASSEWGSNYGYTF.

This rearrangement joins TRBV27 to TRBJ1-5; TRBD1 is a possible D gene (6 bases). Germline loops: CDR1 MNHEY, CDR2 SMNVEV (reference sequence). The CDR3 length is 15 residues. Trimming pared 7 bases from V and 3 bases from J, leaving 16 bases between. The DNA of the CDR3 is TGTGCCAGCAAAACCCGGGACACCGCCAATCAGCCCCAGCATTTT. Its translation: CASKTRDTANQPQHF.

This clonotype occurred many times. The V call is TRBV6-2 or TRBV6-3, the J call TRBJ1-1, with D tentatively TRBD1 (5 bases). The CDR3 is made up of 14 amino acids. Per germline, CDR1 MNHEY and CDR2 SVGEGT. Trimming removed 6 bases at V and 0 bases at J, with 11 bases between. The CDR3 here is CASRSLQVNTEAFF. The CDR3 coding sequence is TGTGCCAGCAGATCTCTACAGGTGAACACTGAAGCTTTCTTT.

The chain uses TRBV19 and TRBJ1-1, with 7 bases aligning to TRBD1. V lost 9 bases and J lost 4; bases outside the gene matches: 5. Germline CDR1 and CDR2: LNHDA and SQIVND (reference sequence). CDR3 length: 12 amino acids. The DNA of the CDR3 is TGTGCCAGCCACACAGGGGCCACTGAAGCTTTCTTT. This encodes CASHTGATEAFF.

This clonotype was seen more than once but under ten times. The chain joins TRBV7-9 to TRBJ2-1; no definite D call. Trimming cost V 1 base and J 9 bases, with 13 bases left between them. Germline CDR1 SEHNR, CDR2 FQNEAQ (reference sequence). This CDR3 spans 14 amino acids. The CDR3 nucleotides read TGTGCCAGCAGCTTAGTCAGCATGAGGAGTGAGCAGTTCTTC. It translates to CASSLVSMRSEQFF.

This clonotype was observed a handful of times. Relative to the germline gene, one junction end is altered; a read error may explain this. This rearrangement joins TRBV27 to TRBJ2-1, with 8 bases identical to TRBD2. Germline lookup yields CDR1 MNHEY and CDR2 SMNVEV (reference sequence). The length of the CDR3 is 16 residues. CDR3 in amino acids: CAGSFGGRYNYNEQFF. The CDR3 region has the DNA TGTGCCGGCAGTTTTGGCGGGAGGTATAATTACAATGAGCAGTTCTTC.

Ten or more counts support this clonotype. The J gene is TRBJ2-1, the V gene TRBV12-3 or TRBV12-4; 8 bases agree with TRBD2. Germline trimming cut 2 bases from V and 5 bases from J; bases unmatched to any gene: 5. This CDR3 has 15 residues. In DNA, the CDR3 is TGTGCCAGCAGTTTAACGCTAGCGGGTAACAATGAGCAGTTCTTC. Amino acid sequence: CASSLTLAGNNEQFF.

There are many counts of this clonotype. The V call is TRBV7-2, the J call TRBJ2-7; D is perhaps TRBD1 (6 bases). CDR3 length equals 14 residues. V shed 5 bases and J shed 6 bases, with 17 bases lying between them. In germline, CDR1 is SGHTA, CDR2 FQGNSA. CDR3 bases: TGTGCCAGCAGCCCTTGGGCAGGGGCCCTCGAGCAGTACTTC. This sequence encodes CASSPWAGALEQYF.

V is TRBV19 and J is TRBJ2-2, with D hard to call. CDR1 and CDR2 (germline): LNHDA, SQIVND (reference sequence). This CDR3 is built from 15 residues. The V end lost 4 bases, the J end lost 1 base, and 10 bases lay between the germline ends. The CDR3 loop reads CASSSLRRNTGELFF. CDR3 sequence (DNA): TGTGCCAGTAGTAGCTTGCGGAGGAACACCGGGGAGCTGTTTTTT. The entire variable domain, with the rest obtained from reference TRBV19 and TRBJ2-2, is as follows: DGGITQSPKYLFRKEGQNVTLSCEQNLNHDAMYWYRQDPGQGLRLIYYSQIVNDFQKGDIAEGYSVSREKKESFPLTVTSAQKNPTAFYLCASSSLRRNTGELFFGEGSRLTVL.

This clonotype was seen a handful of times. The chain links TRBV6-5 to TRBJ2-1; D is unresolved. The CDR3 has 14 residues. Trimming shortened V by 0 bases and J by 6 bases, and 9 bases separated the two germline ends. Germline V gene data show CDR1 as MNHEY and CDR2 as SVGAGI. For the CDR3, the DNA is TGTGCCAGCAGTTACTCTGACCAGATCAATGAGCAGTTCTTC. Residues: CASSYSDQINEQFF.

This clonotype was picked up many times. This rearrangement joins TRBV10-3 to TRBJ2-7; 13 nucleotides match TRBD2. J was trimmed by 2 bases and V by 6 bases; bases with no gene match: 1. CDR1 and CDR2 from the germline V gene are ENHRY and SYGVKD. This CDR3 is 14 amino acids long. CDR3 protein: CAIRTSGGTYEQYF. The CDR3 DNA sequence: TGTGCCATCAGGACTAGCGGGGGGACCTACGAGCAGTACTTC.

This clonotype was seen at least ten times. The chain links TRBV6-1 to TRBJ2-5, with D perhaps TRBD1 (8 bases). Germline CDR1 and CDR2: MNHNS and SASEGT. Trimming stripped 7 bases from V and 0 bases from J, with 18 bases between. The CDR3 is 16 amino acids. In nucleotides, the CDR3 is TGTGCCAGCAACCTCTACAGGGGGGGCCACCAAGAGACCCAGTACTTC. This translates into CASNLYRGGHQETQYF.

This clonotype was recorded at least ten times. The chain employs TRBV9 and TRBJ1-5; D is possibly TRBD1 (5 bases). The germline CDR1 and CDR2 sequences are SGDLS and YYNGEE. V was trimmed by 4 bases and J by 7 bases, leaving 12 bases between them. This CDR3 has 13 amino acids. The CDR3 region is CASSQIGGQPQHF. The CDR3 coding sequence is TGTGCCAGCAGCCAAATCGGGGGACAGCCCCAGCATTTT. The full variable domain, its missing parts supplied by reference TRBV9 and TRBJ1-5, is DSGVTQTPKHLITATGQRVTLRCSPRSGDLSVYWYQQSLDQGLQFLIQYYNGEERAKGNILERFSAQQFPDLHSELNLSSLELGDSALYFCASSQIGGQPQHFGDGTRLSIL.

This clonotype has ten or more counts. The chain uses TRBV6-1 and TRBJ1-1; the match to TRBD1 covers 7 bases. Looked up from germline, CDR1 is MNHNS and CDR2 is SASEGT. V was clipped by 6 bases and J by 5 bases; unmatched bases: 12. The CDR3 spans 15 residues. CDR3 residues: CASRAGGQWGTEAFF. The CDR3 DNA is TGTGCCAGCAGAGCCGGGGGACAGTGGGGAACTGAAGCTTTCTTT.

At least ten counts were recorded for this clonotype. CDR3 nucleotides: TGTGCCAGCAGCCAGTCCGGGACAGGGAGTTTCAACACTGAAGCTTTCTTT. Translating it yields CASSQSGTGSFNTEAFF. V is TRBV16 and J is TRBJ1-1, with 9 bases lining up with TRBD1. The CDR3 sequence is 17 residues long. V shed 3 bases and J 2 bases; nucleotides not matched to a gene: 10. Germline lookup yields CDR1 KGHSY and CDR2 FQNENV.

This clonotype turned up a few times. The chain is built from TRBV27 and TRBJ2-1; tentative D call: TRBD1 (6 bases). Germline lookup yields CDR1 MNHEY and CDR2 SMNVEV (reference sequence). V shed 8 bases and J shed 5 bases, with 10 bases lying between them. The CDR3 spans 12 residues. CDR3 bases: TGTGCCAGCCATGGACAGCACAATGAGCAGTTCTTC. It is translated as CASHGQHNEQFF.

This clonotype showed up many times. The rearrangement joins TRBV7-9 to TRBJ1-2, with a tentative D call TRBD1 (5 bases). The CDR3 covers 15 residues. V lost 0 bases, J lost 7 bases, and 15 bases lay in between. The germline V gene encodes CDR1 SEHNR and CDR2 FQNEAQ (reference sequence). The CDR3, as DNA: TGTGCCAGCAGCTTAGCGGGGACCTTGAGGGGTGGCTACACCTTC. It translates to CASSLAGTLRGGYTF. Based on the CDR3 plus reference TRBV7-9 and TRBJ1-2, the full variable domain is DTGVSQNPRHKITKRGQNVTFRCDPISEHNRLYWYRQTLGQGPEFLTYFQNEAQLEKSRLLSDRFSAERPKGSFSTLEIQRTEQGDSAMYLCASSLAGTLRGGYTFGSGTRLTVV.

The genes are TRBV7-9 and TRBJ1-1; no reliable D call. Trimming removed 2 bases at V and 7 bases at J, with 11 bases between. Germline V lookup: CDR1 SEHNR, CDR2 FQNEAQ (reference sequence). The CDR3 totals 13 residues. For the CDR3, the DNA is TGTGCCAGCAGCTTATCAAGGGCCTATGAAGCTTTCTTT. Its translation: CASSLSRAYEAFF.

The sample holds many counts of this clonotype. This chain connects TRBV27 to TRBJ1-2; 8 bases are shared with TRBD1. This CDR3 contains 14 residues. The V gene end was trimmed by 2 bases and the J gene end by 3 bases; junction bases not matched to a gene: 2. Germline CDR1 is MNHEY and CDR2 is SMNVEV (reference sequence). In DNA, the CDR3 is TGTGCCAGCAGTTTAGGACAGGGTTACTATGGCTACACCTTC. Amino acids: CASSLGQGYYGYTF.

There are many counts of this clonotype. J is TRBJ2-1 and V is TRBV3-1; 9 bases are a match to TRBD1. Looked up from germline, CDR1 is LGHDT and CDR2 is YNNKEL (reference sequence). The CDR3 contains 15 residues. The trim removed 4 bases at V and 2 bases at J, leaving 3 bases unmatched. CDR3 nucleotide sequence: TGTGCCAGCAGCCGGACAGGGGTACCCTACAATGAGCAGTTCTTC. It is translated as CASSRTGVPYNEQFF.

This clonotype was counted at least ten times. V and J are TRBV7-2 and TRBJ2-3; 7 positions agree with TRBD1. The V and J ends lost 3 bases and 0 bases, in that order; junction bases with no gene match: 3. This CDR3 is built from 15 residues. From germline, CDR1 is SGHTA and CDR2 FQGNSA. CDR3 in DNA: TGTGCCAGCAGCTTGGGACAGCTTAGCACAGATACGCAGTATTTT. This codes for CASSLGQLSTDTQYF.

This clonotype was recorded only once. The rearrangement uses TRBV5-1 and TRBJ2-1; 7 bases are shared with TRBD2. Losses at the gene ends were 6 bases for V and 3 bases for J; bases not matched to a gene: 9. CDR3 length equals 15 residues. Looked up from germline, CDR1 is SGHRS and CDR2 is YFSETQ. The CDR3 DNA is TGCGCCAGCAACGCCGGGGGAGGGTTCTACAATGAGCAGTTCTTC. It specifies CASNAGGGFYNEQFF.

The chain has TRBV7-6 and TRBJ2-2; 9 positions match TRBD2. CDR1 SGHVS and CDR2 FNYEAQ come from the germline V gene. V dropped 5 bases and J dropped 4; count of bases not matched to a gene: 5. The CDR3 length is 15 residues. This CDR3 is CASSPETSGTGELFF. CDR3 in DNA: TGTGCCAGCAGCCCCGAGACTAGCGGCACCGGGGAGCTGTTTTTT.

This clonotype appeared many times. The rearrangement links TRBV11-2 to TRBJ2-3; tentative D call: TRBD2 (5 bases). CDR1 is SGHAT, CDR2 FQNNGV, per germline. The CDR3 has 16 amino acids. Deletions cut 2 bases from V and 0 bases from J, with 12 bases between. The CDR3 is CASSLRSRDSTDTQYF. The CDR3 region has the DNA TGTGCCAGCAGCTTAAGGTCGAGGGATAGCACAGATACGCAGTATTTT.

The rearrangement joins TRBV9 to TRBJ2-1; 14 positions match TRBD2. The CDR3 has 21 residues. Per germline, CDR1 SGDLS and CDR2 YYNGEE. V was clipped by 2 bases and J by 0 bases; unmatched bases: 13. The CDR3 sequence is CASSVPTSPGTSGGSYNEQFF. The CDR3 coding sequence is TGTGCCAGCAGCGTCCCCACGAGCCCCGGGACTAGCGGGGGCTCCTACAATGAGCAGTTCTTC.

This chain connects TRBV7-2 to TRBJ2-1; 12 positions agree with TRBD2. The CDR3 contains 18 residues. From germline, CDR1 is SGHTA and CDR2 FQGNSA. V shed 5 bases, J shed 15 bases, and the junction held 23 bases outside the gene matches. The CDR3 DNA reads TGTGCCAGCAGCCCCCTCCCCCCCGGGACTAGCGGGTTCGGATCATGGTTCTTC. This translates into CASSPLPPGTSGFGSWFF.